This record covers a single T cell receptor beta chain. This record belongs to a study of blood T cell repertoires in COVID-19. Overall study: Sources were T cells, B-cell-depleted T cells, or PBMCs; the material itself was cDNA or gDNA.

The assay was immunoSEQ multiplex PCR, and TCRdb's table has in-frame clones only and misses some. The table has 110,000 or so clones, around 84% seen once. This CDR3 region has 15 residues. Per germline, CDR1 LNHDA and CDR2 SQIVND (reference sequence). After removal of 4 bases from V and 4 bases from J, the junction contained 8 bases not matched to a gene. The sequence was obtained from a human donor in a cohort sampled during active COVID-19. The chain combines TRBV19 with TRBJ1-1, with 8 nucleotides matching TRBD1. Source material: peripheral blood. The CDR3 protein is CASSTRSGGSTEAFF. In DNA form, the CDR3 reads TGTGCCAGTAGTACTCGTTCAGGGGGCTCCACTGAAGCTTTCTTT.